What follows are 18 T cell receptor beta chains derived from one specimen sequenced in a study of neurological immune-mediated disorders. The sample's time point: longitudinal time-point 2. TCRdb passed the 5' RACE reads through MiXCR, listing each CDR3 protein once. Found here are roughly 60,000 distinct CDR3 sequences, 9.7% of them singletons; the top ten hold roughly an eighth. The sequenced material came from PBMCs. Every receptor here comes from a man under 40 in good health.

In this sample, this clonotype turned up many times. This chain links TRBV30 with TRBJ2-2; possibly TRBD1 for D (5 bases). There are 14 residues in the CDR3. Germline V gene data show CDR1 as GTSNPN and CDR2 as SVGIG (reference sequence). Trimming removed 3 bases at V and 2 bases at J, with 10 bases between. CDR3: CAWSGGANTGELFF. In nucleotides, the CDR3 is TGTGCCTGGAGCGGTGGGGCAAACACCGGGGAGCTGTTTTTT.

This clonotype has at least ten counts. The J gene is TRBJ1-2, the V gene TRBV6-1; a possible D gene is TRBD1 (6 bases). Germline V gene sequence: CDR1 MNHNS, CDR2 SASEGT. The CDR3 consists of 13 residues. CDR3 DNA: TGTACAACAGCGAGACAGGCGACCTATGGCTACACCTTC. As protein: CTTARQATYGYTF.

The chain combines TRBV20-1 with TRBJ2-3; weak D call: TRBD2 (5 bases). The germline V gene has CDR1 DFQATT and CDR2 SNEGSKA (reference sequence). With 5 bases removed from V and 2 bases from J, the gap between germline ends came to 17 bases. The CDR3 sequence is 15 residues long. DNA for the CDR3: TGCAGTGCTTTCACGGCCAGAGGGTACACAGATACGCAGTATTTT. Amino acids: CSAFTARGYTDTQYF.

For this clonotype: This sequence may be a read error, since a much larger clone differs from it by one base. The gene calls are TRBV6-2 or TRBV6-3 and TRBJ2-7; the match to TRBD2 covers 7 bases. Germline V gene lookup returns CDR1 MNHEY and CDR2 SVGEGT. J lost 7 bases, V lost 9 bases, and 15 bases had no gene match. There are 14 residues in the CDR3. Here the CDR3 reads CASREAGVGGEQYF. CDR3 bases: TGTGCCAGTCGCGAGGCGGGAGTAGGTGGTGAGCAGTACTTC.

This clonotype came up many times. The V and J genes are TRBV7-2 and TRBJ2-7, with a weak D call TRBD2 (6 bases). Trimming pared 5 bases from V and 2 bases from J, leaving 13 bases between. Germline CDR1 is SGHTA and CDR2 is FQGNSA. The CDR3 is 14 residues long. CDR3 in amino acids: CASSKGGNAYEQYF. The CDR3 region has the DNA TGTGCCAGCAGCAAAGGAGGGAATGCCTACGAGCAGTACTTC.

Points on this clonotype: This could be a read error, since a much larger clone is one nucleotide away. The gene calls are TRBV5-1 and TRBJ1-1, with 7 positions matching TRBD1. Germline V gives CDR1 SGHRS, CDR2 YFSETQ. Trimming cost V 6 bases and J 8 bases; bases outside gene matches: 13. The CDR3 covers 14 residues. This CDR3 reads CASILNRGSTEAFF. The CDR3 DNA reads as TGCGCCAGCATCCTAAACAGGGGCTCTACCGAAGCTTTCTTT.

This clonotype was recorded many times. The chain is built from TRBV5-1 and TRBJ2-3, with 7 positions matching TRBD2. The CDR3 spans 16 residues. V lost 4 bases and J lost 3; bases outside the gene matches: 11. The germline V gene encodes CDR1 SGHRS and CDR2 YFSETQ. In DNA, the CDR3 is TGCGCCAGCAGCCCTCGACTAGCCCTGGGAACAGATACGCAGTATTTT. Translating it yields CASSPRLALGTDTQYF.

This clonotype appeared many times. The chain has TRBV27 and TRBJ2-5, with D hard to call. Germline lookup yields CDR1 MNHEY and CDR2 SMNVEV (reference sequence). V was trimmed by 1 base and J by 5 bases, leaving 11 bases between them. This CDR3 contains 14 residues. CDR3 in DNA: TGTGCCAGCAGTTTATTTGGCCCTCTGGAGACCCAGTACTTC. Amino acid sequence: CASSLFGPLETQYF.

In this sample, this clonotype turned up many times. V is TRBV28 and J is TRBJ2-1; 7 bases fit TRBD2. The germline V gene encodes CDR1 MDHEN and CDR2 SYDVKM. V shed 3 bases, J shed 0 bases, and the junction held 14 bases outside the gene matches. The CDR3 length is 19 residues. The CDR3 here is CASSFSYPLLAVSYNEQFF. CDR3 DNA sequence: TGTGCCAGCAGTTTCTCGTATCCCCTTCTAGCGGTCTCCTACAATGAGCAGTTCTTC.

This clonotype has at least ten counts. The rearrangement links TRBV12-3 or TRBV12-4 to TRBJ2-7, with 7 nucleotides matching TRBD1. V trimming: 6 bases; J trimming: 2 bases; junction bases outside the gene matches: 7. This CDR3 has 14 residues. The CDR3 spells CASSQRGLPYEQYF. In nucleotides, the CDR3 is TGTGCCAGCAGCCAAAGGGGGCTCCCCTACGAGCAGTACTTC.

This clonotype was seen many times. The chain has TRBV5-1 and TRBJ1-6, with TRBD1 matching 8 bases. V dropped 2 bases and J dropped 9; count of bases not matched to a gene: 10. This CDR3 contains 16 residues. Germline V gene sequence: CDR1 SGHRS, CDR2 YFSETQ. The CDR3 DNA reads TGCGCCAGCAGCTTTGAATTTGCAGGGGGCGTTTCACCCCTCCACTTT. This gives the protein CASSFEFAGGVSPLHF. Full variable domain (outside the CDR3, taken from reference TRBV5-1 and TRBJ1-6): KAGVTQTPRYLIKTRGQQVTLSCSPISGHRSVSWYQQTPGQGLQFLFEYFSETQRNKGNFPGRFSGRQFSNSRSEMNVSTLELGDSALYLCASSFEFAGGVSPLHFGNGTRLTVT.

This clonotype appeared many times. This chain connects TRBV4-1 to TRBJ2-2, with D unclear. V lost 0 bases, J lost 7 bases, and 9 bases lay in between. CDR1 is MGHRA, CDR2 YSYEKL, per germline. This CDR3 spans 14 amino acids. The CDR3 DNA reads TGCGCCAGCAGCCAAGAGGGTGATGGCGGGGAGCTGTTTTTT. Translation: CASSQEGDGGELFF.

V and J are TRBV5-1 and TRBJ1-1; D is uncertain. Trimming took off 3 bases at V and 1 base at J, with 10 bases between the two ends. The CDR3 runs to 14 residues. Germline values: CDR1 SGHRS, CDR2 YFSETQ. The CDR3 here is CASSSTVPNTEAFF. The CDR3 bases are TGCGCCAGCAGCTCGACGGTACCGAACACTGAAGCTTTCTTT.

This clonotype appeared many times. V and J are TRBV5-1 and TRBJ1-2; 10 bases align to TRBD1. The V gene's germline CDR1 is SGHRS and CDR2 YFSETQ. This CDR3 region has 15 residues. V gave up 0 bases and J gave up 10 bases; unmatched junction bases: 9. CDR3: CASSLAIGQGGVYTF. The CDR3 bases are TGCGCCAGCAGCTTGGCCATTGGACAGGGGGGAGTCTACACCTTC. Supplemented by reference TRBV5-1 and TRBJ1-2, the full variable domain reads KAGVTQTPRYLIKTRGQQVTLSCSPISGHRSVSWYQQTPGQGLQFLFEYFSETQRNKGNFPGRFSGRQFSNSRSEMNVSTLELGDSALYLCASSLAIGQGGVYTFGSGTRLTVV.

This clonotype has more than one count but fewer than ten. The gene calls are TRBV28 and TRBJ2-7; 9 bases are a match to TRBD1. J lost 3 bases, V lost 6 bases, and 6 bases had no gene match. Germline CDR1 is MDHEN and CDR2 is SYDVKM. The CDR3 spans 14 residues. CDR3 loop: CASRKTGGIYEQYF. The DNA of the CDR3 is TGTGCCAGCAGAAAGACAGGGGGTATCTACGAGCAGTACTTC.

The rearrangement joins TRBV20-1 to TRBJ2-3; 7 nucleotides align to TRBD2. There are 17 residues in the CDR3. V trimming: 5 bases; J trimming: 5 bases; junction bases outside the gene matches: 19. The V gene's germline CDR1 is DFQATT and CDR2 SNEGSKA (reference sequence). The CDR3 sequence is CSAFITSASGGKDTQYF. The DNA of the CDR3 is TGCAGTGCTTTCATAACGTCTGCTAGCGGTGGGAAAGATACGCAGTATTTT.

This clonotype has at least ten counts. The gene calls are TRBV5-6 and TRBJ2-7, with 9 bases matching TRBD1. With 3 bases clipped from V and 1 base from J, the junction kept 8 bases outside the gene matches. This CDR3 has 16 amino acids. Germline CDR1 reads SGHDT; CDR2 reads YYEEEE. Here the CDR3 reads CASSYPGTGISYEQYF. The CDR3, as DNA: TGTGCCAGCAGCTATCCCGGGACAGGGATTTCCTACGAGCAGTACTTC.

This clonotype occurred many times. J is TRBJ2-3 and V is TRBV15; 10 bases map to TRBD1. CDR1 LNHNV and CDR2 YYDKDF come from the germline V gene (reference sequence). The CDR3 has 19 amino acids. After removal of 1 base from V and 2 bases from J, the junction contained 12 bases not matched to a gene. The CDR3 sequence: CATSRGSGTGVFDTDTQYF. In DNA, the CDR3 is TGTGCCACCAGCAGAGGATCCGGGACAGGGGTTTTCGACACAGATACGCAGTATTTT. Full variable domain (outside the CDR3, taken from reference TRBV15 and TRBJ2-3): DAMVIQNPRYQVTQFGKPVTLSCSQTLNHNVMYWYQQKSSQAPKLLFHYYDKDFNNEADTPDNFQSRRPNTSFCFLDIRSPGLGDTAMYLCATSRGSGTGVFDTDTQYFGPGTRLTVL.